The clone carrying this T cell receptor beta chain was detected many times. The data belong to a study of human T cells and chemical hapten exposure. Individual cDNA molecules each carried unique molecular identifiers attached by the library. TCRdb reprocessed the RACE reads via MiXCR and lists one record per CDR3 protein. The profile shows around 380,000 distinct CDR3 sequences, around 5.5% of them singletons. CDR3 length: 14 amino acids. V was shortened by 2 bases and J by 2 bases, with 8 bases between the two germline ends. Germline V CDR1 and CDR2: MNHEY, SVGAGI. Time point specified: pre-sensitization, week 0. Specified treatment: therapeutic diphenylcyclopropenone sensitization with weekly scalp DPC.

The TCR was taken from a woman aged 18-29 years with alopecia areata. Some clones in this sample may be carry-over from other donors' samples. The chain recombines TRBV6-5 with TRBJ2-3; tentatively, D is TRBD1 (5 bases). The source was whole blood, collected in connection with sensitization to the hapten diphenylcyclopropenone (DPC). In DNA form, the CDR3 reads TGTGCCAGCAGTTACGGGGCCCCCACAGATACGCAGTATTTT. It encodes CASSYGAPTDTQYF.